The 26 T cell receptor beta chains listed next were all sequenced from one sample in a study of Ad26.COV2.S vaccination and SARS-CoV-2 variants. Sequencing was performed with immunoSEQ multiplex PCR; in TCRdb, only in-frame clones are kept and a portion is missing. Of more than 400,000 clones in the sample, less than 95% were seen once. Stated treatment: about 20 received Ad26.COV2.S at low or high dose, single or two shots; five or six received placebo; per-sample allocation not given. Collection of samples fell on day 63 after the first vaccine or placebo injection. This material consisted of peripheral blood, taken in a trial of Ad26.COV2.S vaccine versus placebo. These receptor sequences come from a person between 18 and 60 years old who received the Ad26.COV2.S COVID-19 vaccine or a placebo.

This clone was recorded once. V is TRBV19 and J is TRBJ2-1, with TRBD2 matching over 7 bases. V lost 4 bases and J lost 3; bases outside the gene matches: 6. The CDR3 runs 15 residues. Germline values: CDR1 LNHDA, CDR2 SQIVND (reference sequence). CDR3 region: CASSNHAGDYNEQFF. The CDR3 DNA reads as TGTGCCAGTAGTAACCATGCGGGAGACTACAATGAGCAGTTCTTC.

The chain has TRBV4-2 and TRBJ2-1; 11 bases map to TRBD2. Germline V gives CDR1 LGHNA, CDR2 YNFKEQ. The CDR3 covers 14 residues. V lost 8 bases to trimming and J lost 8 bases; unmatched junction nucleotides: 8. CDR3 sequence (DNA): TGTGCCAGCGTAGGGACTAGCGGTCGCCATGAGCAGTTCTTC. It specifies CASVGTSGRHEQFF.

The chain combines TRBV18 with TRBJ2-7, with 7 bases identical to TRBD1. Per germline, CDR1 KGHSH and CDR2 LQKENI. The CDR3 spans 17 residues. Trimming cost V 3 bases and J 0 bases; bases outside gene matches: 11. CDR3 protein: CASSPPAGAGGSYEQYF. Written as DNA, the CDR3 is TGTGCCAGCTCACCCCCCGCGGGCGCAGGGGGCTCCTACGAGCAGTACTTC.

This clone was seen just once. Other DNA sequences from this sample encode an identical CDR3 as well. The chain has TRBV9 and TRBJ2-3; D not certain. The CDR3 loop spans 10 amino acids. The germline V gene encodes CDR1 SGDLS and CDR2 YYNGEE. The V end lost 5 bases, the J end lost 5 bases, and 3 bases lay between the germline ends. The CDR3 is CASSGDTQYF. The DNA of the CDR3 is TGTGCCAGCAGTGGAGATACGCAGTATTTT.

A single count supports this clone. This chain connects TRBV9 to TRBJ2-2; a weak D match, TRBD1 (5 bases). The germline V and J ends were trimmed by 4 bases and 4 bases, with 17 bases remaining between them. The V gene's germline CDR1 is SGDLS and CDR2 YYNGEE. This CDR3 is built from 16 residues. CDR3 amino acids: CASSSSPREPTGELFF. CDR3 sequence (DNA): TGTGCCAGCAGCTCCAGCCCCAGGGAACCCACCGGGGAGCTGTTTTTT.

The rearrangement joins TRBV3-1 (or the pseudogene TRBV3-2) to TRBJ2-5, with a possible D match to TRBD2 (5 bases). The germline V gene has CDR1 LGHDT and CDR2 YNNKEL (reference sequence). The CDR3 totals 14 residues. Trimming pared 4 bases from V and 5 bases from J, leaving 14 bases between. This CDR3 is CASSRRLGGETQYF. CDR3 DNA sequence: TGTGCCAGCAGCCGGAGGCTGGGTGGGGAGACCCAGTACTTC.

This chain uses TRBV5-6 with TRBJ1-2; TRBD1 aligns across 8 bases. The CDR3 has 15 amino acids. Germline V gives CDR1 SGHDT, CDR2 YYEEEE. The V and J ends lost 4 bases and 3 bases, in that order; junction bases with no gene match: 8. The CDR3: CASSLTRGQDYGYTF. Written as DNA, the CDR3 is TGTGCCAGCAGCCTGACCAGGGGGCAGGACTATGGCTACACCTTC.

The chain employs TRBV9 and TRBJ2-6; a weak D match, TRBD1 (7 bases). CDR1 is SGDLS and CDR2 is YYNGEE in the germline V gene. CDR3 size: 18 residues. The germline V and J ends were trimmed by 0 bases and 2 bases, with 15 bases remaining between them. CDR3 region: CASSVEGRGVAGANVLTF. In DNA, the CDR3 is TGTGCCAGCAGCGTAGAGGGCAGGGGGGTGGCTGGGGCCAACGTCCTGACTTTC.

The CDR3 loop is CASSRGLAVANTGELFF. The CDR3 DNA is TGTGCCAGCAGCCGGGGACTAGCGGTCGCGAACACCGGGGAGCTGTTTTTT. This chain uses TRBV5-4 with TRBJ2-2; 11 positions agree with TRBD2. The V segment lost 4 bases and the J segment 0 bases; nucleotides outside the gene matches: 5. This CDR3 has 17 amino acids. In germline, CDR1 is SGHNT, CDR2 YYREEE (reference sequence).

The chain combines TRBV14 with TRBJ2-1; D unresolved. Trimming took off 1 base at V and 5 bases at J, with 3 bases between the two ends. This CDR3 spans 12 amino acids. In germline, CDR1 is SGHDN, CDR2 FVKESK. CDR3 in amino acids: CASSQVNNEQFF. The CDR3 DNA reads as TGTGCCAGCAGCCAAGTAAACAATGAGCAGTTCTTC. The whole variable domain, filled in from reference TRBV14 and TRBJ2-1, reads EAGVTQFPSHSVIEKGQTVTLRCDPISGHDNLYWYRRVMGKEIKFLLHFVKESKQDESGMPNNRFLAERTGGTYSTLKVQPAELEDSGVYFCASSQVNNEQFFGPGTRLTVL.

The V gene is TRBV7-2, the J gene TRBJ2-7; D is perhaps TRBD1 (5 bases). Germline lookup yields CDR1 SGHTA and CDR2 FQGNSA. The CDR3 has 16 amino acids. V lost 0 bases to trimming and J lost 3 bases, with 15 bases between them. As DNA, the CDR3 is TGTGCCAGCAGCTTAGCGCCCCGGCAGGGTCTCTACGAGCAGTACTTC. Translated, it gives CASSLAPRQGLYEQYF.

J is TRBJ2-5 and V is TRBV7-2; 11 positions agree with TRBD2. Germline lookup yields CDR1 SGHTA and CDR2 FQGNSA. J lost 4 bases, V lost 7 bases, and 11 bases had no gene match. This CDR3 has 16 amino acids. The CDR3: CASIMWGTSGGETQYF. CDR3 in DNA: TGTGCCAGCATCATGTGGGGGACTAGCGGAGGAGAGACCCAGTACTTC.

The chain recombines TRBV14 with TRBJ2-7; 10 nucleotides line up with TRBD1. This CDR3 has 15 amino acids. The ends lost 3 bases at V and 4 bases at J; junction bases unmatched: 6. The germline gives CDR1 SGHDN, CDR2 FVKESK. CDR3 residues: CASSHLGQGEYEQYF. The CDR3 nucleotides read TGTGCCAGCAGCCACCTCGGACAGGGGGAATACGAGCAGTACTTC.

The chain uses TRBV28 and TRBJ2-5; D perhaps matches TRBD1 (6 bases). The CDR3 length is 19 residues. Germline V CDR1 and CDR2: MDHEN, SYDVKM. Trimming removed 0 bases from V and 0 bases from J, with 20 bases in between. In DNA form, the CDR3 reads TGTGCCAGCAGTTTATGCAAGGTATGGTGCGGACAGCACCAAGAGACCCAGTACTTC. Translating gives CASSLCKVWCGQHQETQYF.

The chain has TRBV27 and TRBJ2-7; 8 bases agree with TRBD1. Trimming removed 2 bases from V and 2 bases from J; junction bases left unmatched: 5. CDR1 is MNHEY, CDR2 SMNVEV, per germline (reference sequence). This CDR3 spans 15 amino acids. For the CDR3, the DNA is TGTGCCAGCAGTTTAATTGGACAGGGACCCTACGAGCAGTACTTC. It specifies CASSLIGQGPYEQYF.

The chain uses TRBV2 and TRBJ2-7; D unclear. This CDR3 has 11 residues. V lost 6 bases to trimming and J lost 3 bases, with 6 bases between them. Germline-derived CDR1 and CDR2 are SNHLY and FYNNEI. This CDR3 is CASSRNYEQYF. CDR3 DNA sequence: TGTGCCAGCAGCAGGAACTACGAGCAGTACTTC.

The gene calls are TRBV2 and TRBJ2-7; D ambiguous. V was shortened by 1 base and J by 6 bases, with 10 bases between the two germline ends. The CDR3 covers 13 residues. Per germline, CDR1 SNHLY and CDR2 FYNNEI. The CDR3 coding sequence is TGTGCCAGCAGTGAAGAGGGCATCTCCGAGCAGTACTTC. It specifies CASSEEGISEQYF.

This chain connects TRBV6-5 to TRBJ1-6, with D uncertain. The CDR3 loop spans 13 amino acids. Germline CDR1 MNHEY, CDR2 SVGAGI. The germline V and J ends were trimmed by 6 bases and 7 bases, with 10 bases remaining between them. CDR3 bases: TGTGCCAGCAGCAGGCAGGCCAATTCACCCCTCCACTTT. Amino acids: CASSRQANSPLHF.

The chain carries TRBV7-8 and TRBJ2-1, with 16 bases identical to TRBD2. The CDR3 contains 18 residues. CDR1 and CDR2 from the germline V gene are SGHVS and FQNEAQ. The V gene end was trimmed by 5 bases and the J gene end by 3 bases; junction bases not matched to a gene: 7. The CDR3 protein is CASSPGTSGRALYNEQFF. The CDR3 nucleotides are TGTGCCAGCAGCCCAGGGACTAGCGGGAGGGCCCTCTACAATGAGCAGTTCTTC.

The V and J genes are TRBV13 and TRBJ2-5; D is possibly TRBD2 (6 bases). CDR1 is PRHDT, CDR2 FYEKMQ, per germline (reference sequence). V lost 5 bases and J 2 bases, leaving 12 bases between the germline ends. The CDR3 has 14 amino acids. The CDR3 region has the DNA TGTGCCAGCAGCATGCGGGGTCGGCAAGAGACCCAGTACTTC. Translation gives CASSMRGRQETQYF.

The V call is TRBV6-6, the J call TRBJ2-4; TRBD1 matches 8 bases. Germline V gives CDR1 MNHNY, CDR2 SVGAGI (reference sequence). The CDR3 runs to 17 residues. V shed 5 bases and J 9 bases; nucleotides not matched to a gene: 18. The CDR3 DNA reads as TGTGCCAGCAGTCGCGGACAGGGTTTGAGGCTGAGGGGCATTCAGTACTTC. This codes for CASSRGQGLRLRGIQYF.

V and J are TRBV7-9 and TRBJ2-5; TRBD2 matches 10 bases. Trimming at V came to 2 bases and at J to 5 bases, leaving 8 bases not matched to a gene. CDR1 is SEHNR and CDR2 is FQNEAQ in the germline V gene (reference sequence). The CDR3 runs to 16 residues. DNA of the CDR3: TGTGCCAGCAGCTTATTAGCGGGAGGTAGGGTGGAGACCCAGTACTTC. Its translation: CASSLLAGGRVETQYF.

The rearrangement uses TRBV29-1 and TRBJ2-7; D is tentatively TRBD1 or TRBD2 (5 bases each). Germline-derived CDR1 and CDR2 are SQVTM and ANQGSEA. This CDR3 region has 13 residues. The ends were cut back, 4 bases at V and 2 bases at J, with 12 bases in the middle. CDR3 coding DNA: TGCAGCGTTGGTCTGGGGGAAGCCTACGAGCAGTACTTC. Translated: CSVGLGEAYEQYF.

CDR3 DNA sequence: TGTGCCAGTAGTCAAGATGGGACAGGCAGTCTTGGCAAAAACATTCAGTACTTC. Its translation: CASSQDGTGSLGKNIQYF. The chain employs TRBV19 and TRBJ2-4, with 8 nucleotides matching TRBD1. The J segment lost 3 bases and the V segment lost 5 bases, leaving 15 bases of the junction unmatched. In germline, CDR1 is LNHDA, CDR2 SQIVND (reference sequence). This CDR3 has 18 amino acids.

The chain combines TRBV11-2 with TRBJ2-3, with D tentatively TRBD1 (6 bases). Germline V gives CDR1 SGHAT, CDR2 FQNNGV. The CDR3 sequence is 15 residues long. V lost 1 base, J lost 6 bases, and 14 bases lay in between. CDR3 bases: TGTGCCAGCAGCTTAGGGCAGGGGACGGGGGATACGCAGTATTTT. Translated: CASSLGQGTGDTQYF.

The count of this clone is one. The chain uses TRBV21-1 and TRBJ2-7. TRBV21-1 is given as a pseudogene. This CDR3 region has 16 residues. The chain's CDR3 is CASSKSRTDESYEQYF. CDR3 nucleotides: TGTGCCAGCAGCAAATCTAGGACGGACGAATCCTACGAGCAGTACTTC.